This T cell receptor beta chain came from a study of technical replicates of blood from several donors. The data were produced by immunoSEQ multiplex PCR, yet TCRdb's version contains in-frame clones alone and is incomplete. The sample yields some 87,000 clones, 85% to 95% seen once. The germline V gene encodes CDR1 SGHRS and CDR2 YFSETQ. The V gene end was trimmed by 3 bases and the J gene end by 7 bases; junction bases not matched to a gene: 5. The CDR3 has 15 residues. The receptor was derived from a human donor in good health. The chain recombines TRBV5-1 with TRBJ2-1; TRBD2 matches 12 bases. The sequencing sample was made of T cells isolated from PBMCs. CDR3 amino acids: CASSSLAGGPNEQFF. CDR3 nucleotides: TGCGCCAGCAGCTCTCTAGCGGGAGGGCCGAATGAGCAGTTCTTC.